This TCR beta chain was found in a study of T cells in localized non-small cell lung cancer. Some clones are missing from TCRdb's copy, which holds only in-frame ones; the method was immunoSEQ multiplex PCR. The sample includes nearly 40,000 clones, 70% to 90% of them seen just once. This CDR3 region has 16 residues. Looked up from germline, CDR1 is LNHDA and CDR2 is SQIVND (reference sequence). V lost 5 bases, J lost 6 bases, and 22 bases lay in between. Worth noting for this clone: What it binds is not known.

General study points: Longer overall survival was linked to higher blood T cell density.

The sample here was peripheral blood, taken before any cancer treatment. This receptor was taken from a man between 18 and 49 years old with stage I lung adenocarcinoma. This chain connects TRBV19 to TRBJ1-1; possible D gene TRBD1, 5 bases. CDR3 loop: CASSDSSDWGGSEAFF. Written as DNA, the CDR3 is TGTGCCAGTAGTGACAGCTCTGATTGGGGCGGCTCTGAAGCTTTCTTT.